This T cell receptor beta chain was profiled in a study of blood T cell repertoires in COVID-19. Study summary: There were acute and convalescent COVID-19 samples, and they came from the United States, Italy and Spain.

The germline CDR1 and CDR2 sequences are MDHEN and SYDVKM. V was shortened by 6 bases and J by 8 bases, with 14 bases between the two germline ends. The CDR3 totals 13 residues. During active infection, Seattle patients enrolled and were then monitored through disease. Produced via immunoSEQ multiplex PCR; TCRdb's table is partial and in-frame only. The repertoire holds about 300,000 clones, roughly 89% seen once, with roughly 1.9% in the top ten. Sequencing was carried out using peripheral blood. J is TRBJ1-5 and V is TRBV28, with D tentatively TRBD1 (6 bases). This TCR came from a woman aged 25 to 39 with COVID-19, enrolled during active disease. In DNA, the CDR3 is TGTGCCAGCAGGCCCGGACAGTTAAAGCCCCAGCATTTT. It is translated as CASRPGQLKPQHF.